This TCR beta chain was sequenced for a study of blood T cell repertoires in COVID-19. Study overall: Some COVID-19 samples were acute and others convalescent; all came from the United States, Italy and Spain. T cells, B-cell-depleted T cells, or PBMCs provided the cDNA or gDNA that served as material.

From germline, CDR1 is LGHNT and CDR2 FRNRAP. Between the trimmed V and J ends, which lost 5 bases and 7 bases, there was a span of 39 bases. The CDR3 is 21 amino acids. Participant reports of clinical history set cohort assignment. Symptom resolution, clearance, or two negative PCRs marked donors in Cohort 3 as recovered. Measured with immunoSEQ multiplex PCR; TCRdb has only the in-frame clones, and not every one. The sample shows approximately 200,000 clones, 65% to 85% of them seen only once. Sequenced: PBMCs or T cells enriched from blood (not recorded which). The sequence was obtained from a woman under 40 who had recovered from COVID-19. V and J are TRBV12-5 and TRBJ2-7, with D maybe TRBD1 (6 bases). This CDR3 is CASGGGTSQGKWWGRDEEQYV. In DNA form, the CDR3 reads TGTGCTAGTGGTGGGGGTACGTCTCAGGGGAAATGGTGGGGACGGGATGAAGAGCAGTACGTC.